This T cell receptor beta chain derives from a study of OX40 agonist ivuxolimab in advanced cancers. Profiled with immunoSEQ multiplex PCR; TCRdb holds only in-frame clones, not every one. The sample has tens of thousands of clones; 85% are singletons. V lost 5 bases to trimming and J lost 6 bases, with 11 bases between them. Germline V gives CDR1 SQVTM, CDR2 ANQGSEA. The CDR3 sequence is 11 residues long. This sequence was found in an adult with an advanced solid tumor such as melanoma, head and neck, liver or kidney cancer. The material was CD4+ or CD8+ T cells sorted from blood, obtained in a trial of the OX40 agonist ivuxolimab. The V call is TRBV29-1, the J call TRBJ2-7; a weak D match, TRBD1 (5 bases). The CDR3 nucleotides are TGCAGCGTTCTCCAGGGTCTCGAGCAGTACTTC. It yields the protein CSVLQGLEQYF.